The 27 T cell receptor beta chains below were found in one sample sequenced in a study of T cell responses to AZD1222 COVID-19 vaccine. The protocol was immunoSEQ multiplex PCR, while the TCRdb copy is restricted to in-frame clones and leaves out a portion. The sample lists some 79,000 clones, approximately 83% occurring once. Here the sequenced sample was peripheral blood, taken 28 days after the second AZD1222 dose. These receptors were taken from an adult who received the AZD1222 COVID-19 vaccine.

The chain employs TRBV7-2 and TRBJ1-2; 7 bases are a match to TRBD1. CDR1 SGHTA and CDR2 FQGNSA come from the germline V gene. With 3 bases clipped from V and 13 bases from J, the junction kept 8 bases outside the gene matches. The CDR3 covers 12 residues. CDR3 nucleotides: TGTGCCAGCAGCTTCGCCGACAGGGTAGGCACCTTC. This encodes CASSFADRVGTF.

J is TRBJ2-7 and V is TRBV3-1 (or the pseudogene TRBV3-2); 7 nucleotides match TRBD2. The V and J ends lost 3 bases and 2 bases, in that order; junction bases with no gene match: 4. The CDR3 totals 14 residues. Germline-derived CDR1 and CDR2 are LGHDT and YNNKEL (reference sequence). As DNA, the CDR3 is TGTGCCAGCAGCCAGGGAGGGGCTACCTACGAGCAGTACGTC. Protein: CASSQGGATYEQYV.

The V gene is TRBV4-2, the J gene TRBJ1-5, with D perhaps matching TRBD1 (6 bases). V was cut by 0 bases and J by 3 bases, with 9 bases left in between. CDR1 is LGHNA, CDR2 YNFKEQ, per germline. The CDR3 covers 15 residues. The CDR3 DNA reads as TGTGCCAGCAGCCAAGAGGCAGGGGTCAATCAGCCCCAGCATTTT. Translation: CASSQEAGVNQPQHF.

V gene TRBV19 combines with J gene TRBJ2-2, with D hard to call. This CDR3 region has 15 residues. CDR1 and CDR2 from the germline V gene are LNHDA and SQIVND (reference sequence). V gave up 7 bases and J gave up 0 bases, with 12 bases separating them. The CDR3, as DNA: TGTGCCAGTATCTCAGGACCGGCGAACACCGGGGAGCTGTTTTTT. As protein: CASISGPANTGELFF.

The chain employs TRBV19 and TRBJ1-6; perhaps TRBD1 as D (6 bases). The CDR3 covers 14 residues. The ends were cut back, 5 bases at V and 7 bases at J, with 12 bases in the middle. Germline V gene data show CDR1 as LNHDA and CDR2 as SQIVND (reference sequence). The CDR3 sequence is CASSPGQWNSPLHF. CDR3 bases: TGTGCCAGTAGTCCAGGACAGTGGAATTCACCCCTCCACTTT.

The chain is built from TRBV11-2 and TRBJ1-1; 8 nucleotides line up with TRBD1. Germline CDR1 and CDR2: SGHAT and FQNNGV. J was trimmed by 5 bases and V by 5 bases; bases with no gene match: 7. The CDR3 has 14 residues. In nucleotides, the CDR3 is TGTGCCAGCAGCAAGAACAGGGGGGATACTGAAGCTTTCTTT. Protein: CASSKNRGDTEAFF.

The chain recombines TRBV18 with TRBJ2-1, with 9 bases fitting TRBD2. The CDR3 runs to 14 residues. The V and J ends lost 6 bases and 5 bases, in that order; junction bases with no gene match: 5. Germline V gene data show CDR1 as KGHSH and CDR2 as LQKENI. CDR3 in amino acids: CASSRTSVDNEQFF. The DNA for the CDR3 is TGTGCCAGCTCCCGGACTAGCGTCGACAATGAGCAGTTCTTC.

The chain recombines TRBV24-1 with TRBJ2-1; D is uncertain. CDR3 size: 15 residues. CDR1 is KGHDR and CDR2 is SFDVKD in the germline V gene. Trimming removed 5 bases at V and 4 bases at J, with 14 bases between. The CDR3 bases are TGTGCCACCAGTGTCGGCAGTCAGATATACAATGAGCAGTTCTTC. Protein product: CATSVGSQIYNEQFF.

This clone was detected only a few times. The chain combines TRBV12-3 or TRBV12-4 with TRBJ1-3; D is unresolved. V gave up 10 bases and J gave up 0 bases, with 4 bases separating them. The CDR3 covers 11 residues. As DNA, the CDR3 is TGTGCCACCAGCTCTGGAAACACCATATATTTT. Amino acids: CATSSGNTIYF.

The V gene is TRBV11-2, the J gene TRBJ2-7, with a possible D match to TRBD1 (5 bases). The V end was cut by 2 bases, the J end by 4 bases, with 9 bases between. Germline values: CDR1 SGHAT, CDR2 FQNNGV. This CDR3 is built from 13 residues. CDR3 amino acids: CASSLPTGYEQYF. In nucleotides, the CDR3 is TGTGCCAGCAGCTTACCCACAGGTTACGAGCAGTACTTC.

The chain employs TRBV4-2 and TRBJ1-6; D not certain. The V gene's germline CDR1 is LGHNA and CDR2 YNFKEQ. There are 15 residues in the CDR3. Trimming took 0 bases from V and 8 from J, leaving 11 bases between them. CDR3 loop: CASSQDGGPDSPLHF. CDR3 nucleotide sequence: TGTGCCAGCAGCCAAGATGGCGGGCCTGATTCACCCCTCCACTTT.

V gene TRBV7-2 combines with J gene TRBJ1-3, with D uncertain. The CDR3 totals 16 residues. Germline loops: CDR1 SGHTA, CDR2 FQGNSA. Trimming took 5 bases from V and 0 from J, leaving 14 bases between them. The CDR3: CASSPWGSGSGNTIYF. The CDR3 bases are TGTGCCAGCAGCCCTTGGGGTTCTGGCTCTGGAAACACCATATATTTT.

This chain uses TRBV29-1 with TRBJ1-3; the D is unclear. Germline CDR1 SQVTM, CDR2 ANQGSEA. The CDR3 is 14 amino acids. The V gene lost 3 bases and the J gene lost 7 bases, with 16 bases spanning the gap. The CDR3 protein is CSVEYPDLWNTIYF. CDR3 bases: TGCAGCGTTGAGTACCCCGACCTTTGGAACACCATATATTTT.

V gene TRBV6-2 or TRBV6-3 combines with J gene TRBJ1-1, with D maybe TRBD1 (6 bases). The CDR3 runs 15 residues. The V gene's germline CDR1 is MNHEY and CDR2 SVGEGT. Trimming stripped 4 bases from V and 1 base from J, with 13 bases between. This chain's CDR3 is CASSSAGRGNTEAFF. CDR3 coding DNA: TGTGCCAGCAGTTCAGCAGGCAGGGGGAACACTGAAGCTTTCTTT.

A word on this clone: Other DNA sequences of this sample code for an identical CDR3. The V and J genes are TRBV29-1 and TRBJ1-5, with 8 nucleotides matching TRBD1. J gave up 2 bases and V 6 bases, and 3 bases lay outside the gene matches. This CDR3 region has 13 residues. The germline V gene encodes CDR1 SQVTM and CDR2 ANQGSEA. Here the CDR3 DNA reads TGCAGCGTCGCGGGACAGGGCAATCAGCCCCAGCATTTT. This sequence encodes CSVAGQGNQPQHF.

The chain combines TRBV6-5 with TRBJ2-5; 9 bases match TRBD1. V was pared by 6 bases and J by 5 bases, with 7 bases of the junction left unmatched. The CDR3 extends over 14 amino acids. Germline loops: CDR1 MNHEY, CDR2 SVGAGI. CDR3 amino acids: CASRTTGGRETQYF. The CDR3, as DNA: TGTGCCAGCAGAACAACAGGGGGCAGGGAGACCCAGTACTTC.

The gene calls are TRBV4-3 and TRBJ1-3; D gene ambiguous. The V gene's germline CDR1 is LGHNA and CDR2 YSLEER. V was clipped by 0 bases and J by 4 bases, with 13 bases between them. The CDR3 totals 16 residues. CDR3 protein: CASSQDLGPGGNTIYF. The CDR3 DNA follows: TGCGCCAGCAGCCAAGACCTCGGGCCGGGGGGAAACACCATATATTTT.

The chain has TRBV19 and TRBJ1-1; 10 bases map to TRBD1. Losses at the gene ends were 5 bases for V and 1 base for J; bases not matched to a gene: 7. The CDR3 contains 16 residues. Germline loops: CDR1 LNHDA, CDR2 SQIVND (reference sequence). The CDR3 sequence: CASSPRDRGWNTEAFF. DNA of the CDR3: TGTGCCAGTAGTCCCCGGGACAGGGGATGGAACACTGAAGCTTTCTTT.

This sequence joins TRBV2 and TRBJ2-1; D possibly uses TRBD1 or TRBD2 (5 bases each). CDR1 is SNHLY, CDR2 FYNNEI, per germline. The CDR3 is made up of 13 amino acids. V gave up 7 bases and J gave up 4 bases, with 11 bases separating them. The CDR3 here is CASKRDHYNEQFF. The CDR3 DNA follows: TGTGCCAGCAAAAGGGACCATTACAATGAGCAGTTCTTC.

This chain links TRBV5-6 with TRBJ1-4, with a tentative D call TRBD1 (6 bases). V was trimmed by 3 bases and J by 7 bases, leaving 13 bases between them. The CDR3 extends over 14 amino acids. In germline, CDR1 is SGHDT, CDR2 YYEEEE. CDR3 residues: CASSSRGRVEKLFF. The CDR3 bases are TGTGCCAGCAGCTCCCGGGGGCGGGTTGAAAAACTGTTTTTT.

The chain is built from TRBV27 and TRBJ1-6, with TRBD1 matching 7 bases. The CDR3 totals 17 residues. The junction had 4 bases not matched to a gene; V was cut back by 2 bases and J by 0 bases. Germline values: CDR1 MNHEY, CDR2 SMNVEV (reference sequence). CDR3 in DNA: TGTGCCAGCAGTTTACGGGGACAGAGCTCCTATAATTCACCCCTCCACTTT. This translates into CASSLRGQSSYNSPLHF.

The chain links TRBV7-2 to TRBJ1-5; D remains ambiguous. V was trimmed by 1 base and J by 2 bases, leaving 9 bases between them. Germline CDR1 is SGHTA and CDR2 is FQGNSA. The CDR3 consists of 15 residues. CDR3 coding DNA: TGTGCCAGCAGCTTAGGCCTTCCTGGCAATCAGCCCCAGCATTTT. It is translated as CASSLGLPGNQPQHF.

The chain has TRBV14 and TRBJ2-2; no firm D call. The CDR3 is 14 amino acids. V was trimmed by 1 base and J by 5 bases, leaving 8 bases between them. CDR1 and CDR2 (germline): SGHDN, FVKESK. DNA for the CDR3: TGTGCCAGCAGCCAAGTATCACTTACCGGGGAGCTGTTTTTT. This gives the protein CASSQVSLTGELFF.

This clone was detected only once. The rearrangement links TRBV5-1 to TRBJ2-2, with D possibly TRBD1 on 6 matching bases. Germline CDR1 and CDR2: SGHRS and YFSETQ. V was clipped by 0 bases and J by 5 bases, with 14 bases between them. CDR3 length equals 16 residues. The CDR3 loop is CASSLDNRDGTGELFF. The DNA for the CDR3 is TGCGCCAGCAGCTTGGATAACAGGGATGGAACCGGGGAGCTGTTTTTT.

This clone was seen only once. The chain employs TRBV28 and TRBJ2-3; 7 nucleotides agree with TRBD1. The ends lost 5 bases at V and 2 bases at J; junction bases unmatched: 7. The CDR3 loop spans 15 amino acids. CDR1 is MDHEN and CDR2 is SYDVKM in the germline V gene. CDR3 in amino acids: CASSTTGDATDTQYF. DNA of the CDR3: TGTGCCAGCAGTACCACAGGGGACGCCACAGATACGCAGTATTTT.

The chain combines TRBV20-1 with TRBJ1-2, with D perhaps TRBD1 (5 bases). This CDR3 spans 11 amino acids. CDR1 DFQATT and CDR2 SNEGSKA come from the germline V gene (reference sequence). Trimming took off 5 bases at V and 5 bases at J, with 9 bases between the two ends. Here the CDR3 DNA reads TGCAGTGCTTGGGGGACGTATGGCTACACCTTC. Its translation: CSAWGTYGYTF.

The V and J genes are TRBV11-3 and TRBJ2-1; 7 bases match TRBD1. Losses at the gene ends were 5 bases for V and 7 bases for J; bases not matched to a gene: 14. The CDR3 is made up of 16 amino acids. CDR1 is SGHNT and CDR2 is YENEEA in the germline V gene. The CDR3 region is CASSPRDRPQGNEQFF. As DNA, the CDR3 is TGTGCCAGCAGCCCCCGGGACAGACCTCAGGGGAATGAGCAGTTCTTC.